This TCR beta chain was recorded in a study of T cells in Graves' hyperthyroidism and ophthalmopathy. About the research overall: At the time of initial diagnosis and before any treatment, peripheral blood was collected.

Recently diagnosed hyperthyroidism of less than 2 months' duration affected patients aged 18 to 65. RNA transcripts provided the source from which TCR beta CDR3 regions were amplified. The HTBI primer set was used in a first-round RT-PCR of the TCR CDR3. TCRdb called the multiplex PCR reads again in MiXCR, with one record for every CDR3 protein. Found here are hundreds of thousands of distinct CDR3 sequences, about 15% of them singletons; the top ten hold roughly 10%. The CDR3 loop spans 13 amino acids. CDR1 is MGHDK and CDR2 is SYGVNS in the germline V gene. V was pared by 7 bases and J by 2 bases, with 12 bases between.

This TCR was sampled from a woman aged 18-29 years with Graves' hyperthyroidism. This rearrangement joins TRBV25-1 to TRBJ2-7; D possibly matches TRBD1 or TRBD2 (5 bases each). Source material: blood. The CDR3 protein is CASTGGTAYEQYF. Here the CDR3 DNA reads TGTGCCAGCACTGGTGGGACGGCCTACGAGCAGTACTTC.